Given below is one TCR beta chain in context. This sample is drawn from a study of CD8 T cells in Susac syndrome. Roughly 0.45 to 1 ug RNA was reverse transcribed with random hexamers. Each CDR3 protein is one row after TCRdb ran MiXCR on the immunoSEQ multiplex PCR reads. The sample gives hundreds of thousands of distinct CDR3 sequences, nearly 97% of which show up once; 0.085% to 0.1% is in the top ten. TEMRA cells were enriched by FACS, and CD4+ and CD8+ T cells were negatively isolated. There are 14 residues in the CDR3. Unmatched junction bases numbered 4, after V lost 0 bases and J lost 3 bases. CDR1 is DFQATT, CDR2 SNEGSKA, per germline (reference sequence).

This TCR was recovered from a human donor with multiple sclerosis. The sequenced sample consisted of CD4+ T cells from PBMCs. The V call is TRBV20-1, the J call TRBJ1-2, with TRBD1 matching over 7 bases. The chain's CDR3 is CSAREEDRDYGYTF. The DNA of the CDR3 is TGCAGTGCTAGAGAGGAAGACAGGGACTATGGCTACACCTTC.